This TCR beta chain was identified in a study of cytomegalovirus exposure and HLA in healthy donors. This PCR relied on a set of 60 Vbeta primers and 13 Jbeta primers. Data came from immunoSEQ multiplex PCR; TCRdb stores just in-frame clones and leaves some out. This sample contains tens of thousands of clones. Germline CDR1 is SGHAT and CDR2 is FQNNGV. V was shortened by 1 base and J by 1 base, with 7 bases between the two germline ends. The CDR3 runs to 15 residues. The source material was PBMCs. The gene calls are TRBV11-2 and TRBJ1-4; tentative D call: TRBD1 (6 bases). This receptor was identified in a middle-aged man in good health and CMV-seronegative. The CDR3 DNA reads as TGTGCCAGCAGCTTAGCACAGGGAACTAATGAAAAACTGTTTTTT. Its translation: CASSLAQGTNEKLFF.